The 6 T cell receptor beta chains below come from one sample, sequenced in a study of blood T cells in healthy people across ages. For the second PCR, which ran for 7 to 11 cycles, a sample-barcoded 5' primer and a J-beta primer mix were used. TCRdb passed the 5' RACE reads through MiXCR, listing each CDR3 protein once. Of about 840,000 distinct CDR3 sequences detected, just under 30% appear once; the ten largest clones hold 10% to 13%. This sample also appeared in a second study, on T cells of mothers and their children.

The sample comprised blood. These receptors all come from a woman aged 40 to 50 in good health.

J is TRBJ1-5 and V is TRBV6-5, with D tentatively TRBD1 (6 bases). This CDR3 region has 14 residues. Per germline, CDR1 MNHEY and CDR2 SVGAGI. V lost 5 bases and J 7 bases, leaving 15 bases between the germline ends. CDR3 coding DNA: TGTGCCAGCAGTAGGGACCCCAGGGGACAGCCCCAGCATTTT. Translated, it gives CASSRDPRGQPQHF.

V usage is TRBV5-1 and J usage is TRBJ2-3; 16 positions match TRBD2. The CDR3 runs 16 residues. Germline CDR1 SGHRS, CDR2 YFSETQ. Trimming cost V 4 bases and J 9 bases; bases outside gene matches: 8. CDR3 in DNA: TGCGCCAGCAGCCCCGGGACTAGCGGGGGGGCCAAGACGCAGTATTTT. It is translated as CASSPGTSGGAKTQYF.

The rearrangement links TRBV28 to TRBJ1-1; D call uncertain. Germline V gene lookup returns CDR1 MDHEN and CDR2 SYDVKM. The CDR3 length is 10 residues. The ends were cut back, 7 bases at V and 11 bases at J, with 11 bases in the middle. Here the CDR3 DNA reads TGTGCCAGCAAGGTGGGTAGGGCTTTCTTT. Its protein is CASKVGRAFF.

This clonotype was observed many times. The DNA for the CDR3 is TGTGCCACCAGCGTGGACAGGGGATACGAGCAGTACTTC. This encodes CATSVDRGYEQYF. This chain links TRBV15 with TRBJ2-7; 9 bases fit TRBD1. The CDR3 runs to 13 residues. CDR1 is LNHNV, CDR2 YYDKDF, per germline (reference sequence). The trim removed 5 bases at V and 4 bases at J, leaving 3 bases unmatched.

The chain has TRBV4-1 and TRBJ1-1, with unresolved D. The V gene's germline CDR1 is MGHRA and CDR2 YSYEKL. With 0 bases removed from V and 8 bases from J, the gap between germline ends came to 19 bases. The CDR3 is 16 residues long. CDR3 amino acids: CASSQDGGISGPEAFF. CDR3 in DNA: TGCGCCAGCAGCCAAGATGGAGGAATTTCCGGGCCCGAAGCTTTCTTT.

Only a few counts were recorded for this clonotype. This could be a read error, since a much larger clone is one nucleotide away. The chain carries TRBV12-3 or TRBV12-4 and TRBJ2-4, with 12 bases lining up with TRBD2. This CDR3 comprises 16 residues. Germline trimming cut 4 bases from V and 13 bases from J; bases unmatched to any gene: 14. The CDR3 nucleotides are TGTGCCAGCAGTTCCACCGGGACTAGCGGGCGGAGGGAGCAGTACTTC. It is translated as CASSSTGTSGRREQYF.